This TCR beta chain was observed in a study of CD8+CD57+ T cells in acquired aplastic anemia. Template material for TCR beta VDJ and CDR3 profiling consisted of genomic DNA. From the reads, TCRdb called clonotypes with MiXCR, one entry per CDR3 protein. Of hundreds of thousands of distinct CDR3 sequences in the sample, 56% were seen once. Looked up from germline, CDR1 is SEHNR and CDR2 is FQNEAQ (reference sequence). The CDR3 contains 17 residues. Trimming at V came to 0 bases and at J to 5 bases, leaving 8 bases not matched to a gene. Material: sorted CD4+, CD8+, or CD8+CD57+ T cells (not recorded which) from PBMCs. The V gene is TRBV7-9, the J gene TRBJ2-1, with 9 bases matching TRBD1. The sequence derives from a human donor with severe aplastic anemia or a healthy control (not recorded which). The CDR3 DNA sequence: TGTGCCAGCAGCTTAGCGACGACAGGGGGATTGGACAATGAGCAGTTCTTC. This sequence encodes CASSLATTGGLDNEQFF.